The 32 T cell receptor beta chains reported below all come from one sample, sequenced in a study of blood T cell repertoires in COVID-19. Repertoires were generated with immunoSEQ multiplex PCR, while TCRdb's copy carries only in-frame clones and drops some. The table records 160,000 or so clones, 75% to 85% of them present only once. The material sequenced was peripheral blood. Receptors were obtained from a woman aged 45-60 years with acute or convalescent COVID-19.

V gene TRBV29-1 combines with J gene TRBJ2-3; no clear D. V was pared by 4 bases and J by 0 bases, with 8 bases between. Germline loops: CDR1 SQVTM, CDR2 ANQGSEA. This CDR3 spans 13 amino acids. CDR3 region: CSVGTTSTDTQYF. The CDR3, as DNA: TGCAGCGTTGGAACTACTAGCACAGATACGCAGTATTTT.

The CDR3 nucleotides read TGTGCCAGCAGCGGTACCGGGACTAGCGCTTACAATGAGCAGTTCTTC. Protein sequence: CASSGTGTSAYNEQFF. The genes are TRBV9 and TRBJ2-1, with TRBD2 identical over 10 bases. CDR1 is SGDLS and CDR2 is YYNGEE in the germline V gene. The CDR3 loop spans 16 amino acids. Germline trimming cut 3 bases from V and 4 bases from J; bases unmatched to any gene: 7. Variable domain in full (rest from reference TRBV9 and TRBJ2-1): DSGVTQTPKHLITATGQRVTLRCSPRSGDLSVYWYQQSLDQGLQFLIQYYNGEERAKGNILERFSAQQFPDLHSELNLSSLELGDSALYFCASSGTGTSAYNEQFFGPGTRLTVL.

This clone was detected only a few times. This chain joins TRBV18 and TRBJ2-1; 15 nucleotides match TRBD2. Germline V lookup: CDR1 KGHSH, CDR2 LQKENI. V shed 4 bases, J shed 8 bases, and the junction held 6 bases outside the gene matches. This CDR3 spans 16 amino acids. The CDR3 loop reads CASSQGLAGGRDEQFF. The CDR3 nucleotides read TGTGCCAGCTCACAGGGACTAGCGGGGGGCCGGGATGAGCAGTTCTTC.

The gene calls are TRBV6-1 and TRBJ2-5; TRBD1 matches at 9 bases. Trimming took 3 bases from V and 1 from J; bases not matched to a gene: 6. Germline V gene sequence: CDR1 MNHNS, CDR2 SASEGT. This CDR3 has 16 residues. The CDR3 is CASSESPGQGQETQYF. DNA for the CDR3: TGTGCCAGCAGTGAGAGCCCGGGACAGGGCCAAGAGACCCAGTACTTC.

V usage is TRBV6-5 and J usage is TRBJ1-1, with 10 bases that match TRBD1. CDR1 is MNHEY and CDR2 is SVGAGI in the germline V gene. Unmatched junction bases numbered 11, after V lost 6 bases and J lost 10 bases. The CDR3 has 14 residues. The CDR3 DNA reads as TGTGCCAGCAGAGCTCCGGGACAGGGGTCGGGAGCTTTCTTT. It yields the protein CASRAPGQGSGAFF.

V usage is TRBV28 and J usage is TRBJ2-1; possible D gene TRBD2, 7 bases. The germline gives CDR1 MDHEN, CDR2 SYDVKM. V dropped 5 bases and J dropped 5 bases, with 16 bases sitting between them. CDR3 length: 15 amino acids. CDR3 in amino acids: CASSPAGAPDNEQFF. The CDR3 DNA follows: TGTGCCAGCAGTCCCGCGGGGGCCCCTGACAATGAGCAGTTCTTC.

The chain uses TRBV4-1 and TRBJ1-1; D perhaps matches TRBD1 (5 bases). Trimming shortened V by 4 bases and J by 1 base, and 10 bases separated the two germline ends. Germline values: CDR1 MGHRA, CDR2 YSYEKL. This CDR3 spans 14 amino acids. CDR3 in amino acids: CASSREGTNTEAFF. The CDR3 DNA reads TGCGCCAGCAGCCGGGAGGGGACGAACACTGAAGCTTTCTTT.

The chain's CDR3 is CATGLAANSYEQYF. The DNA for the CDR3 is TGTGCCACCGGACTAGCGGCAAACTCCTACGAGCAGTACTTC. The genes are TRBV10-3 and TRBJ2-7; 10 nucleotides match TRBD2. Looked up from germline, CDR1 is ENHRY and CDR2 is SYGVKD. V was clipped by 10 bases and J by 0 bases; unmatched bases: 6. The CDR3 totals 14 residues.

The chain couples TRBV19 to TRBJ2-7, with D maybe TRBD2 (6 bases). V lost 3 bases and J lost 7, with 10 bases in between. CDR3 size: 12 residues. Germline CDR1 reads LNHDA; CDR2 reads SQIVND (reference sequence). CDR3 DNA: TGTGCCAGTAGTATCGGGGGTGCGGAGCAGTACTTC. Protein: CASSIGGAEQYF.

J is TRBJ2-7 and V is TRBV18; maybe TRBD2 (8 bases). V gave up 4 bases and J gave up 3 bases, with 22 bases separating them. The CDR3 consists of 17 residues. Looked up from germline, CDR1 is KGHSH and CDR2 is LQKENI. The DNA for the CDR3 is TGTGCCAGCTCACTCCAGGGGGTCGCAGCGGGGGACTACGAGCAGTACTTC. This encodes CASSLQGVAAGDYEQYF. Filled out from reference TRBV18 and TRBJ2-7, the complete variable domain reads NAGVMQNPRHLVRRRGQEARLRCSPMKGHSHVYWYRQLPEEGLKFMVYLQKENIIDESGMPKERFSAEFPKEGPSILRIQQVVRGDSAAYFCASSLQGVAAGDYEQYFGPGTRLTVT.

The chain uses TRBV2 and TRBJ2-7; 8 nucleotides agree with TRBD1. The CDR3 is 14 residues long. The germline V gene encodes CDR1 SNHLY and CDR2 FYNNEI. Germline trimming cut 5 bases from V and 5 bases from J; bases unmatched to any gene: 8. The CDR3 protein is CASSPDRASDEQYF. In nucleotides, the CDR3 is TGTGCCAGCAGTCCGGACAGGGCAAGCGACGAGCAGTACTTC. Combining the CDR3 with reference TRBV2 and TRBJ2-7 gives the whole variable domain EPEVTQTPSHQVTQMGQEVILRCVPISNHLYFYWYRQILGQKVEFLVSFYNNEISEKSEIFDDQFSVERPDGSNFTLKIRSTKLEDSAMYFCASSPDRASDEQYFGPGTRLTVT.

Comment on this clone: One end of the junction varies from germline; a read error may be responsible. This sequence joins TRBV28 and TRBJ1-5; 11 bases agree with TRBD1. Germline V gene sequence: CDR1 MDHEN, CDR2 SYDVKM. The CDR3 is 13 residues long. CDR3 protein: CGTGGMGNQPQHF. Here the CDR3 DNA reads TGCGGGACAGGGGGTATGGGCAATCAGCCCCAGCATTTT.

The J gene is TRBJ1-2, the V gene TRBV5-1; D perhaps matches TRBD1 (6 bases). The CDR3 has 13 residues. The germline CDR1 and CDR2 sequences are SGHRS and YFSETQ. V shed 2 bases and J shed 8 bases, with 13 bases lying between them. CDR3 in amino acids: CASSLQGSTGYTF. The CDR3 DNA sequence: TGCGCCAGCAGCTTACAGGGTTCGACCGGCTACACCTTC.

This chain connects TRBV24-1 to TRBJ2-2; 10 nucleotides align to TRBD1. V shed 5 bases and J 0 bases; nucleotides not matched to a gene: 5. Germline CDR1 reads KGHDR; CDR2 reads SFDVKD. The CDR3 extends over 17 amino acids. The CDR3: CATSVGQGRPNTGELFF. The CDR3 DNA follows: TGTGCCACCAGTGTGGGACAGGGGCGTCCGAACACCGGGGAGCTGTTTTTT.

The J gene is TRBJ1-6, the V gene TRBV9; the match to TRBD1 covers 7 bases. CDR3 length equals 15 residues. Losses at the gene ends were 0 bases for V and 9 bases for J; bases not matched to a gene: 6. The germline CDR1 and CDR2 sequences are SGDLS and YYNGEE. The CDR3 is CASSVGQGVGSPLHF. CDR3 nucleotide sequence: TGTGCCAGCAGCGTAGGGCAGGGGGTAGGTTCACCCCTCCACTTT.

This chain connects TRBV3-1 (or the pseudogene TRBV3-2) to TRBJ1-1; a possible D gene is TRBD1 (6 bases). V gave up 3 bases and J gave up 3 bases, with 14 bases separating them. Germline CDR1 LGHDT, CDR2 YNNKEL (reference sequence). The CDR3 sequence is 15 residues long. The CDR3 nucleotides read TGTGCCAGCAGCCACTCTCAGACAGGAGACACTGAAGCTTTCTTT. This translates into CASSHSQTGDTEAFF.

The CDR3 sequence: CASSRQGTGGEKQFF. CDR3 nucleotides: TGTGCCAGCAGCCGCCAGGGGACAGGGGGCGAAAAGCAGTTCTTC. The chain joins TRBV7-9 to TRBJ2-1, with TRBD1 matching 12 bases. V shed 5 bases and J 11 bases; nucleotides not matched to a gene: 10. Germline V CDR1 and CDR2: SEHNR, FQNEAQ (reference sequence). The CDR3 contains 15 residues.

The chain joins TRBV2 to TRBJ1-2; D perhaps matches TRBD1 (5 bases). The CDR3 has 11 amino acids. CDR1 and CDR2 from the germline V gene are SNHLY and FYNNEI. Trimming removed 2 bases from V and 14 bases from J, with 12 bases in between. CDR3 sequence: CASSEWQGRTF. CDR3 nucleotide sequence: TGTGCCAGCAGTGAATGGCAGGGTCGTACCTTC. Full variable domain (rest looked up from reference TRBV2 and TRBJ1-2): EPEVTQTPSHQVTQMGQEVILRCVPISNHLYFYWYRQILGQKVEFLVSFYNNEISEKSEIFDDQFSVERPDGSNFTLKIRSTKLEDSAMYFCASSEWQGRTFGSGTRLTVV.

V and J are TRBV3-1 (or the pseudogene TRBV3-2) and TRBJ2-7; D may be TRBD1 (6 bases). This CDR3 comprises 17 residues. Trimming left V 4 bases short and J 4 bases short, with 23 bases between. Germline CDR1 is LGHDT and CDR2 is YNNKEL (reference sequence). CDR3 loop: CASSLPPTGTHIYEQYF. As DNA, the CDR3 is TGTGCCAGCAGCCTACCACCTACAGGGACGCACATTTACGAGCAGTACTTC.

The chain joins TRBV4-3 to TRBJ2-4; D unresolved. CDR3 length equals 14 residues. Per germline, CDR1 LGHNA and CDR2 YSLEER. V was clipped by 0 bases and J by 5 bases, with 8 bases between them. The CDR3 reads CASSQDIAENIQYF. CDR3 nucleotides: TGCGCCAGCAGCCAAGATATTGCAGAAAACATTCAGTACTTC.

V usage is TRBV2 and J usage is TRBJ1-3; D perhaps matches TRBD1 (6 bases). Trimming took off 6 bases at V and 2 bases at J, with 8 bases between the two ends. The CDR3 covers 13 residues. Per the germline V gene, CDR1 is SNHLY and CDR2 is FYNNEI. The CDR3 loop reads CASRGQTGNTIYF. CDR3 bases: TGTGCCAGCAGGGGACAAACTGGAAACACCATATATTTT.

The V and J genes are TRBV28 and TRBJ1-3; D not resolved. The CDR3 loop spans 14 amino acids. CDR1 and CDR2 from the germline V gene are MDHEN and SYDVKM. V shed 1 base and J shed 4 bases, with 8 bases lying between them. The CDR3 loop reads CASSLYGEGNTIYF. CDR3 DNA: TGTGCCAGCAGTTTATACGGGGAAGGAAACACCATATATTTT.

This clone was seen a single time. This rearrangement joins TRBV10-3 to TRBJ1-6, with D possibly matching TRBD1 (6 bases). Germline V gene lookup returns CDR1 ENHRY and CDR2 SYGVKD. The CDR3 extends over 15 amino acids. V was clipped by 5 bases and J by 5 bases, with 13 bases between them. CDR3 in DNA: TGTGCCATCAGTTTAGACAGGATCGATAATTCACCCCTCCACTTT. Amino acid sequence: CAISLDRIDNSPLHF.

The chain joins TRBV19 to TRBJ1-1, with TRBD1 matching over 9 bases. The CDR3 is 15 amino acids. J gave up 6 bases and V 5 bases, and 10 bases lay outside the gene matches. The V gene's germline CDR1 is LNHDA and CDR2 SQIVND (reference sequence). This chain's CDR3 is CASSPLPGQGPEAFF. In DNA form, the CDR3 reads TGTGCCAGTAGTCCGCTCCCGGGACAGGGCCCTGAAGCTTTCTTT. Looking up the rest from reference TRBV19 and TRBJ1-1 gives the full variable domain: DGGITQSPKYLFRKEGQNVTLSCEQNLNHDAMYWYRQDPGQGLRLIYYSQIVNDFQKGDIAEGYSVSREKKESFPLTVTSAQKNPTAFYLCASSPLPGQGPEAFFGQGTRLTVV.

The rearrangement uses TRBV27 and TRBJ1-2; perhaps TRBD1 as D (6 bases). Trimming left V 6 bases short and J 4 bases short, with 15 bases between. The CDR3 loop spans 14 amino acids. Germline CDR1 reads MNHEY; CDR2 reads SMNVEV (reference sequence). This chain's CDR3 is CASRPAGVSYGYTF. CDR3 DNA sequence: TGTGCCAGCAGACCCGCAGGGGTCTCCTATGGCTACACCTTC.

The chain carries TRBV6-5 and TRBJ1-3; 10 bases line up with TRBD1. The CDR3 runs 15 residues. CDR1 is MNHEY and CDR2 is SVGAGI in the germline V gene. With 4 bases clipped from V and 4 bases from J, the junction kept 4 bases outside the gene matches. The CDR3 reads CASSSGQGKGNTIYF. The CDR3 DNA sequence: TGTGCCAGCAGTTCGGGACAGGGGAAAGGAAACACCATATATTTT.

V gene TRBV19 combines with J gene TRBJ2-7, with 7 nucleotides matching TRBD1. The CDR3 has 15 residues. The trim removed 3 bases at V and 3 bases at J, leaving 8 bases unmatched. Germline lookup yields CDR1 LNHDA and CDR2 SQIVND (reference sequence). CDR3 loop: CASSIFPGGNYEQYF. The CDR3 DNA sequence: TGTGCCAGTAGTATCTTCCCAGGGGGAAACTACGAGCAGTACTTC. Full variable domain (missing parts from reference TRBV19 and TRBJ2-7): DGGITQSPKYLFRKEGQNVTLSCEQNLNHDAMYWYRQDPGQGLRLIYYSQIVNDFQKGDIAEGYSVSREKKESFPLTVTSAQKNPTAFYLCASSIFPGGNYEQYFGPGTRLTVT.

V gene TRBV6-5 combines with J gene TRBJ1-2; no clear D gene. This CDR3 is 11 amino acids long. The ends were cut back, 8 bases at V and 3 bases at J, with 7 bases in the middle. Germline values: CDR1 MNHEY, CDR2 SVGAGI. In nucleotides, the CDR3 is TGTGCCAGCTCGGAGGACTATGGCTACACCTTC. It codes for CASSEDYGYTF.

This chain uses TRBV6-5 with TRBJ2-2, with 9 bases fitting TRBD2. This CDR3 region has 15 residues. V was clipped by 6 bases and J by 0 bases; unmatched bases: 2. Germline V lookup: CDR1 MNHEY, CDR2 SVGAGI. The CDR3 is CASRGLATNTGELFF. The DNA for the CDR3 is TGTGCCAGCAGAGGACTAGCGACGAACACCGGGGAGCTGTTTTTT.

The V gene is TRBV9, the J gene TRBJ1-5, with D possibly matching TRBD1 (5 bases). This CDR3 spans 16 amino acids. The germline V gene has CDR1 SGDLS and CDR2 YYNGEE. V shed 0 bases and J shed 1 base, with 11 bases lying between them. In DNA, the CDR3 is TGTGCCAGCAGCGTAGGGGAGGGACGAAGCAATCAGCCCCAGCATTTT. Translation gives CASSVGEGRSNQPQHF.

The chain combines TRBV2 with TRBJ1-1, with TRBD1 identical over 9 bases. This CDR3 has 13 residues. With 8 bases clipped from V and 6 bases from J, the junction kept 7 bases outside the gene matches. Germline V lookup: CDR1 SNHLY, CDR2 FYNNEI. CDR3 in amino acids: CASAGQGVAEAFF. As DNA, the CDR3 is TGTGCCAGCGCGGGACAGGGAGTCGCTGAAGCTTTCTTT.

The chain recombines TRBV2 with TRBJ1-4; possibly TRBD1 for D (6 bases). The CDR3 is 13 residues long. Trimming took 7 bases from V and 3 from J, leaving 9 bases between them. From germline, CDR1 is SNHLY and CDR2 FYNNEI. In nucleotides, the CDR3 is TGTGCCAGCATTCGACAGGCTAATGAAAAACTGTTTTTT. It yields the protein CASIRQANEKLFF.